Presented here are 6 T cell receptor beta chains from one specimen sequenced in a study of T-cell reconstitution after alpha-beta-depleted transplantation in children. Unique molecular identifiers tagged the TCRbeta library. TCRdb fed the PCR reads into MiXCR, producing one record per CDR3 protein. Of a few hundred thousand distinct CDR3 sequences in the sample, over 20% were seen once. Sequencing used PBMCs, mostly from graft donor cells, obtained 180 days after TCRalphabeta/CD19-depleted stem cell transplant. The receptors stem from a male patient aged 10-17 years who had a stem cell transplant for acute lymphoblastic leukemia, so the T cells may come from the graft donor.

Only a few counts were recorded for this clonotype. V and J are TRBV27 and TRBJ2-7; D could derive from TRBD1 or TRBD2 (5 bases each). CDR1 and CDR2 from the germline V gene are MNHEY and SMNVEV (reference sequence). The CDR3 spans 16 residues. Trimming took 5 bases from V and 2 from J, leaving 19 bases between them. The CDR3 protein is CASSLGPGPGPYEQYF. CDR3 nucleotide sequence: TGTGCCAGCAGTCTAGGCCCGGGACCCGGCCCCTACGAGCAGTACTTC.

The V call is TRBV9, the J call TRBJ2-2; possibly TRBD1 for D (6 bases). Trimming took off 3 bases at V and 0 bases at J, with 18 bases between the two ends. CDR3 length equals 18 residues. The germline gives CDR1 SGDLS, CDR2 YYNGEE. CDR3 DNA sequence: TGTGCCAGCAGCGATGACCCGGGACATCGATCGAACACCGGGGAGCTGTTTTTT. Translating gives CASSDDPGHRSNTGELFF.

This clonotype occurred a few times. The rearrangement joins TRBV29-1 to TRBJ2-7; 10 nucleotides align to TRBD1. Germline loops: CDR1 SQVTM, CDR2 ANQGSEA. The CDR3 consists of 13 residues. V lost 6 bases and J lost 0; bases outside the gene matches: 2. The CDR3 nucleotides read TGCAGCGTGGGACAGGGGCGCTCCTACGAGCAGTACTTC. Translating it yields CSVGQGRSYEQYF.

The table lists this clonotype with a few counts. The chain employs TRBV10-2 and TRBJ2-7, with unresolved D. The CDR3 spans 14 residues. Germline V gene lookup returns CDR1 WSHSY and CDR2 SAAADI. The V end lost 2 bases, the J end lost 4 bases, and 12 bases lay between the germline ends. The chain's CDR3 is CASSEEGSRYEQYF. CDR3 in DNA: TGCGCCAGCAGTGAGGAAGGTAGCAGGTACGAGCAGTACTTC.

This chain joins TRBV20-1 and TRBJ2-1, with 7 bases that match TRBD2. The germline gives CDR1 DFQATT, CDR2 SNEGSKA (reference sequence). The CDR3 has 13 residues. The trim removed 4 bases at V and 4 bases at J, leaving 4 bases unmatched. The CDR3: CSATSGLYNEQFF. CDR3 DNA: TGCAGTGCTACTAGCGGCCTTTACAATGAGCAGTTCTTC.

This chain joins TRBV7-6 and TRBJ2-3; 8 nucleotides align to TRBD2. In germline, CDR1 is SGHVS, CDR2 FNYEAQ. The V gene end was trimmed by 5 bases and the J gene end by 4 bases; junction bases not matched to a gene: 14. CDR3 length equals 17 residues. The CDR3 DNA follows: TGTGCCAGCAGCATCGCCCGTACCAGCGGGAGAGCAGATACGCAGTATTTT. It translates to CASSIARTSGRADTQYF.